This passage covers 32 T cell receptor beta chains from one sample sequenced in a study of cytomegalovirus exposure and HLA in healthy donors (dated by TCRdb to about 2017). The protocol used for the library was the immunoSEQ multiplex PCR assay. For the multiplex PCR, a mixture combining 60 forward primers for TCR Vbeta segments and 13 reverse primers for TCR Jbeta segments was used. The clones in this table, taken by TCRdb from immuneACCESS, are in-frame only. Not every clone is retained; where verified, under half of the shortfall comes from an unresolved V gene, and the cause of the rest is unknown. The sample's table covers 110,000 to 150,000 clones. Around 0.96% of the sample belongs to the ten largest clones. The sequenced sample consisted of PBMCs. The source is a male donor in good health and CMV-seronegative.

The chain has TRBV6-5 and TRBJ1-5; D uncertain. The germline V gene has CDR1 MNHEY and CDR2 SVGAGI. CDR3 length equals 16 residues. V was pared by 0 bases and J by 0 bases, with 9 bases between. In DNA, the CDR3 is TGTGCCAGCAGTTACTCGGCGGATTATAGCAATCAGCCCCAGCATTTT. Translation gives CASSYSADYSNQPQHF.

This chain connects TRBV19 to TRBJ1-5, with D uncertain. Germline values: CDR1 LNHDA, CDR2 SQIVND (reference sequence). CDR3 length equals 17 residues. The V end lost 9 bases, the J end lost 0 bases, and 21 bases lay between the germline ends. Here the CDR3 DNA reads TGTGCCAGCCAACCGAGACCGCAACTATATAGCAATCAGCCCCAGCATTTT. Amino acid sequence: CASQPRPQLYSNQPQHF.

The genes are TRBV5-4 and TRBJ1-2, with TRBD1 identical over 8 bases. This CDR3 comprises 13 residues. Germline CDR1 reads SGHNT; CDR2 reads YYREEE (reference sequence). The ends lost 4 bases at V and 8 bases at J; junction bases unmatched: 7. The CDR3 loop reads CASSDSGGGGYTF. The DNA of the CDR3 is TGTGCCAGCAGCGATTCAGGGGGCGGGGGCTACACCTTC.

The J gene is TRBJ1-1, the V gene TRBV4-3; D call uncertain. Trimming pared 0 bases from V and 8 bases from J, leaving 10 bases between. This CDR3 contains 13 residues. Per the germline V gene, CDR1 is LGHNA and CDR2 is YSLEER. The CDR3 region is CASSQDPGREAFF. The CDR3 nucleotides read TGCGCCAGCAGCCAAGACCCGGGTAGAGAAGCTTTCTTT.

This chain joins TRBV30 and TRBJ2-2, with D perhaps TRBD1 (6 bases). V lost 8 bases, J lost 8 bases, and 15 bases lay in between. The CDR3 runs to 12 residues. CDR1 and CDR2 from the germline V gene are GTSNPN and SVGIG (reference sequence). CDR3 protein: CAGPHRDGELFF. The CDR3 bases are TGTGCCGGACCCCACAGGGATGGGGAGCTGTTTTTT. The full variable domain, its missing parts supplied by reference TRBV30 and TRBJ2-2, is SQTIHQWPATLVQPVGSPLSLECTVEGTSNPNLYWYRQAAGRGLQLLFYSVGIGQISSEVPQNLSASRPQDRQFILSSKKLLLSDSGFYLCAGPHRDGELFFGEGSRLTVL.

This chain connects TRBV10-3 to TRBJ2-1; D may be TRBD2 (6 bases). This CDR3 is 15 amino acids long. Looked up from germline, CDR1 is ENHRY and CDR2 is SYGVKD. Trimming cost V 3 bases and J 3 bases, with 12 bases left between them. CDR3 sequence: CAISERGGDYNEQFF. In nucleotides, the CDR3 is TGTGCCATCAGTGAACGAGGAGGGGACTACAATGAGCAGTTCTTC.

This rearrangement joins TRBV28 to TRBJ2-7, with 11 bases lining up with TRBD2. Germline V gene data show CDR1 as MDHEN and CDR2 as SYDVKM. The CDR3 spans 15 residues. Trimming removed 8 bases from V and 4 bases from J; junction bases left unmatched: 10. CDR3 sequence reads: CASGAGLAGSYEQYF. The CDR3 nucleotides read TGTGCCAGCGGGGCCGGACTAGCGGGTTCGTACGAGCAGTACTTC.

The genes are TRBV7-9 and TRBJ1-1; D ambiguous. The CDR3 runs to 15 residues. Germline CDR1 is SEHNR and CDR2 is FQNEAQ (reference sequence). Trimming stripped 2 bases from V and 0 bases from J, with 10 bases between. The CDR3 loop is CASSLREGMNTEAFF. The DNA for the CDR3 is TGTGCCAGCAGCTTAAGGGAGGGAATGAACACTGAAGCTTTCTTT. Filled out from reference TRBV7-9 and TRBJ1-1, the complete variable domain reads DTGVSQNPRHKITKRGQNVTFRCDPISEHNRLYWYRQTLGQGPEFLTYFQNEAQLEKSRLLSDRFSAERPKGSFSTLEIQRTEQGDSAMYLCASSLREGMNTEAFFGQGTRLTVV.

This chain connects TRBV6-1 to TRBJ1-1; 8 bases map to TRBD1. This CDR3 has 13 residues. Germline V gives CDR1 MNHNS, CDR2 SASEGT. V was clipped by 3 bases and J by 5 bases; unmatched bases: 2. CDR3 sequence (DNA): TGTGCCAGCAGTGACAGACAGGGGACTGAAGCTTTCTTT. It codes for CASSDRQGTEAFF.

V is TRBV6-6 and J is TRBJ2-7, with TRBD2 matching over 8 bases. The CDR3 runs 15 residues. J was trimmed by 3 bases and V by 8 bases; bases with no gene match: 12. In germline, CDR1 is MNHNY, CDR2 SVGAGI (reference sequence). The CDR3 DNA reads as TGTGCCAGCCGGTCGCAGGGGACTAGGGGCTACGAGCAGTACTTC. Protein product: CASRSQGTRGYEQYF.

The rearrangement uses TRBV20-1 and TRBJ2-1; a possible D gene is TRBD2 (6 bases). The CDR3 contains 11 residues. Per germline, CDR1 DFQATT and CDR2 SNEGSKA (reference sequence). Trimming took off 4 bases at V and 7 bases at J, with 8 bases between the two ends. CDR3 sequence reads: CSAIGRNEQFF. CDR3 coding DNA: TGCAGTGCTATTGGGAGGAATGAGCAGTTCTTC.

The chain combines TRBV5-1 with TRBJ1-1, with 7 bases fitting TRBD1. Germline V gene sequence: CDR1 SGHRS, CDR2 YFSETQ. This CDR3 is 14 amino acids long. V gave up 4 bases and J gave up 4 bases; unmatched junction bases: 7. The CDR3 loop reads CASSSRQGPTEAFF. Written as DNA, the CDR3 is TGCGCCAGCAGCAGCCGACAGGGCCCCACTGAAGCTTTCTTT.

The chain combines TRBV4-3 with TRBJ1-4, with a possible D match to TRBD1 (5 bases). Trimming cost V 4 bases and J 0 bases, with 18 bases left between them. Germline V gene sequence: CDR1 LGHNA, CDR2 YSLEER. The CDR3 loop spans 18 amino acids. In nucleotides, the CDR3 is TGCGCCAGCAGCCTCTGGCGGCAGGGATTTGCAACTAATGAAAAACTGTTTTTT. Translating gives CASSLWRQGFATNEKLFF.

The chain recombines TRBV18 with TRBJ1-2; D is unclear. The CDR3 spans 14 residues. Between the trimmed V and J ends, which lost 0 bases and 7 bases, there was a span of 12 bases. CDR1 is KGHSH and CDR2 is LQKENI in the germline V gene. The CDR3 loop reads CASSPPNVVVGYTF. The CDR3, as DNA: TGTGCCAGCTCACCACCGAATGTTGTAGTTGGCTACACCTTC. Together with reference TRBV18 and TRBJ1-2, the CDR3 gives the full variable domain: NAGVMQNPRHLVRRRGQEARLRCSPMKGHSHVYWYRQLPEEGLKFMVYLQKENIIDESGMPKERFSAEFPKEGPSILRIQQVVRGDSAAYFCASSPPNVVVGYTFGSGTRLTVV.

The V and J genes are TRBV4-2 and TRBJ1-6; no reliable D call. V lost 10 bases to trimming and J lost 1 base, with 14 bases between them. Germline loops: CDR1 LGHNA, CDR2 YNFKEQ. The CDR3 loop spans 15 amino acids. The CDR3 reads CATTDTGSYNSPLHF. In DNA, the CDR3 is TGTGCCACCACAGACACGGGATCCTATAATTCACCCCTCCACTTT.

This chain links TRBV5-1 with TRBJ1-1; 8 bases agree with TRBD1. Germline V gene lookup returns CDR1 SGHRS and CDR2 YFSETQ. The CDR3 loop spans 16 amino acids. V shed 6 bases, J shed 3 bases, and the junction held 13 bases outside the gene matches. In DNA, the CDR3 is TGCGCCAGCACCAGAGGAATGACAGGGGTTGACACTGAAGCTTTCTTT. It translates to CASTRGMTGVDTEAFF.

The rearrangement uses TRBV5-8 and TRBJ2-1; weak D call: TRBD2 (5 bases). The CDR3 sequence is 16 residues long. In germline, CDR1 is SGHTS, CDR2 YDEGEE. V was shortened by 6 bases and J by 5 bases, with 21 bases between the two germline ends. The CDR3 nucleotides read TGTGCCAGCAAAAGGCTAGCCAAACAAATAGACAATGAGCAGTTCTTC. Its protein is CASKRLAKQIDNEQFF.

This chain links TRBV7-8 with TRBJ1-1, with 9 bases that match TRBD1. This CDR3 comprises 16 residues. V was clipped by 1 base and J by 4 bases; unmatched bases: 7. Per the germline V gene, CDR1 is SGHVS and CDR2 is FQNEAQ. The CDR3 spells CASSLVMQDRGTEAFF. The DNA of the CDR3 is TGTGCCAGCAGCTTAGTGATGCAGGACAGGGGCACTGAAGCTTTCTTT.

The chain combines TRBV21-1 with TRBJ2-7; TRBD2 reflects the table's D call only, with no check against the DNA. TRBV21-1 is a pseudogene locus. The CDR3 covers 14 residues. The CDR3 nucleotides are TGTGCCAGCAGCAAAGCAACCGAAGAGAACGAGCAGTACTTC. Translating it yields CASSKATEENEQYF.

Remarks on this clone: One end of the junction is discordant with germline, which a read error may explain. This sequence joins TRBV7-7 and TRBJ1-6, with D unresolved. Germline lookup yields CDR1 SSHAT and CDR2 FNYEAQ (reference sequence). The CDR3 runs to 13 residues. The CDR3 DNA is TGTGCTAGCAGCTTAGCCGGGAATTCACCCCTCCACTTT. Its translation: CASSLAGNSPLHF.

The chain joins TRBV4-3 to TRBJ1-4, with D possibly being TRBD1 (6 bases). V was cut by 2 bases and J by 5 bases, with 12 bases left in between. This CDR3 comprises 15 residues. Germline CDR1 and CDR2: LGHNA and YSLEER. In DNA, the CDR3 is TGCGCCAGCAGCCAACAGGGGAATAGGAATGAAAAACTGTTTTTT. This codes for CASSQQGNRNEKLFF.

The chain couples TRBV28 to TRBJ2-3; the match to TRBD2 covers 8 bases. Germline CDR1 is MDHEN and CDR2 is SYDVKM. Trimming cost V 4 bases and J 1 base; bases outside gene matches: 1. This CDR3 spans 14 amino acids. DNA of the CDR3: TGTGCCAGCAGTTCCGGGGGGGGCACAGATACGCAGTATTTT. Its translation is CASSSGGGTDTQYF.

This chain uses TRBV29-1 with TRBJ2-7; 14 nucleotides line up with TRBD2. Per the germline V gene, CDR1 is SQVTM and CDR2 is ANQGSEA. The CDR3 covers 14 residues. After removal of 5 bases from V and 3 bases from J, the junction contained 3 bases not matched to a gene. This chain's CDR3 is CSVWGLAGVYEQYF. Written as DNA, the CDR3 is TGCAGCGTTTGGGGACTAGCGGGGGTCTACGAGCAGTACTTC.

The chain combines TRBV6-5 with TRBJ1-2; the D gene is possibly TRBD1 (5 bases). V lost 3 bases and J lost 4, with 15 bases in between. This CDR3 comprises 15 residues. Germline V gene sequence: CDR1 MNHEY, CDR2 SVGAGI. CDR3 residues: CASSYAGSPPYGYTF. CDR3 nucleotides: TGTGCCAGCAGTTATGCAGGGTCGCCCCCCTATGGCTACACCTTC.

The rearrangement joins TRBV11-2 to TRBJ2-1; no reliable D call. Germline loops: CDR1 SGHAT, CDR2 FQNNGV. This CDR3 region has 15 residues. V lost 0 bases and J 4 bases, leaving 10 bases between the germline ends. CDR3 amino acids: CASSLDLVSYNEQFF. The CDR3, as DNA: TGTGCCAGCAGCTTAGATCTAGTCTCTTACAATGAGCAGTTCTTC.

The chain employs TRBV5-8 and TRBJ1-1; the D is unclear. Trimming shortened V by 0 bases and J by 5 bases, and 8 bases separated the two germline ends. The CDR3 is made up of 13 amino acids. Per the germline V gene, CDR1 is SGHTS and CDR2 is YDEGEE. In DNA, the CDR3 is TGTGCCAGCAGCTTGGATCCCTTAACTGAAGCTTTCTTT. Translating it yields CASSLDPLTEAFF.

The chain combines TRBV9 with TRBJ2-1; a possible D gene is TRBD2 (6 bases). V lost 3 bases, J lost 6 bases, and 13 bases lay in between. The CDR3 runs to 14 residues. Germline loops: CDR1 SGDLS, CDR2 YYNGEE. The CDR3 loop reads CASSGTGRGNEQFF. The CDR3 DNA reads TGTGCCAGCAGCGGCACCGGGAGAGGCAATGAGCAGTTCTTC.

CDR3 DNA: TGCGCCAGCAGCCGGGGGGGGAGCGCTGCTAATGAAAAACTGTTTTTT. Its protein is CASSRGGSAANEKLFF. The chain uses TRBV4-3 and TRBJ1-4; tentative D call: TRBD1 (5 bases). Germline V gene data show CDR1 as LGHNA and CDR2 as YSLEER. The V gene lost 4 bases and the J gene lost 3 bases, with 15 bases spanning the gap. The CDR3 has 16 residues.

The J gene is TRBJ2-1, the V gene TRBV7-3, with D possibly matching TRBD2 (6 bases). The CDR3 runs 15 residues. V was pared by 5 bases and J by 0 bases, with 11 bases between. Germline V lookup: CDR1 SGHTA, CDR2 FQGTGA. The CDR3 here is CASSRNGGSYNEQFF. The CDR3 DNA is TGTGCCAGCAGCCGGAACGGGGGCTCCTACAATGAGCAGTTCTTC.

The chain is built from TRBV7-9 and TRBJ2-5; 11 nucleotides match TRBD2. This CDR3 contains 15 residues. Per germline, CDR1 SEHNR and CDR2 FQNEAQ (reference sequence). Germline trimming cut 5 bases from V and 1 base from J; bases unmatched to any gene: 3. The CDR3 spells CASSISGGVQETQYF. The CDR3 nucleotides are TGTGCCAGCAGCATTAGCGGGGGGGTCCAAGAGACCCAGTACTTC. The variable domain in full, with the rest retrieved from reference TRBV7-9 and TRBJ2-5, is DTGVSQNPRHKITKRGQNVTFRCDPISEHNRLYWYRQTLGQGPEFLTYFQNEAQLEKSRLLSDRFSAERPKGSFSTLEIQRTEQGDSAMYLCASSISGGVQETQYFGPGTRLLVL.

The CDR3 region has the DNA TGTGCCAGCAGCCAAGGGCCGACTAGCGGGGTGAGCTCCTACGAGCAGTACTTC. This gives the protein CASSQGPTSGVSSYEQYF. The chain joins TRBV4-2 to TRBJ2-7; TRBD2 matches at 11 bases. Germline-derived CDR1 and CDR2 are LGHNA and YNFKEQ. The CDR3 extends over 18 amino acids. The V gene end was trimmed by 1 base and the J gene end by 0 bases; junction bases not matched to a gene: 8.

The J gene is TRBJ1-1, the V gene TRBV25-1; D uncertain. CDR3 length: 15 residues. The V and J ends lost 0 bases and 5 bases respectively, with 13 bases between them. Germline V gene data show CDR1 as MGHDK and CDR2 as SYGVNS. The CDR3 nucleotides read TGTGCCAGCAGTGAATATGCCGGGAGGCGGACTGAAGCTTTCTTT. It codes for CASSEYAGRRTEAFF.